Given below is one T cell receptor beta chain in context. In the source study's methods: Reference gene primer amplification gave nucleated cell count estimates. Profiling relied on immunoSEQ multiplex PCR, and the TCRdb table lists in-frame clones only, not all of them. The DNA gave D and trimming, while V, J and clone size come from that table. Counted here are about 140,000 clones, around 88% occurring once; the ten biggest clones make up more than 1.5%. CDR1 LNHDA and CDR2 SQIVND come from the germline V gene (reference sequence). This CDR3 is built from 13 residues. V lost 5 bases and J lost 2; bases outside the gene matches: 2. These data originate in a study of blood T cell repertoires in COVID-19. Study as a whole: Sources were T cells, B-cell-depleted T cells, or PBMCs; the material itself was cDNA or gDNA.

The chain combines TRBV19 with TRBJ1-2; 7 bases fit TRBD1. The TCR comes from a woman aged 60-75 years with acute or convalescent COVID-19. Sequences were obtained from peripheral blood. The CDR3 DNA follows: TGTGCCAGTAGTGCGGACAGGAACTATGGCTACACCTTC. It codes for CASSADRNYGYTF.